The clone carrying this T cell receptor beta chain came up a few times. Its antigen is as yet unknown. After 5'RACE with constant-segment primers, TCR alpha and TCR beta cDNA libraries carrying sample barcodes and UMIs were obtained. MiXCR, applied by TCRdb to the 5' RACE reads, yields one record per CDR3 protein. Altogether approximately 260,000 distinct CDR3 sequences are present, 18% being singletons, with the ten largest covering roughly 23%. This specimen comes from a study of T-cell memory formation after mild COVID-19. General observations from the study: Some clones that responded turned up in pre-infection memory, which suggests that cross-reactive memory joined in.

Germline CDR1 and CDR2: LGHNA and YNFKEQ. The V segment lost 0 bases and the J segment 5 bases; nucleotides outside the gene matches: 8. The CDR3 consists of 17 residues. The source of this sequence is a man aged 18 to 35 who had mild COVID-19 (a few samples of this study predate the infection). Cell type and time point are not known. What was sequenced was PBMCs or a T cell subset sorted from them (not recorded which). The chain joins TRBV4-2 to TRBJ2-7; 12 nucleotides match TRBD2. The CDR3 loop is CASSQERTSGVQHEQYF. The CDR3 DNA reads TGTGCCAGCAGCCAAGAAAGGACTAGCGGGGTCCAACACGAGCAGTACTTC.